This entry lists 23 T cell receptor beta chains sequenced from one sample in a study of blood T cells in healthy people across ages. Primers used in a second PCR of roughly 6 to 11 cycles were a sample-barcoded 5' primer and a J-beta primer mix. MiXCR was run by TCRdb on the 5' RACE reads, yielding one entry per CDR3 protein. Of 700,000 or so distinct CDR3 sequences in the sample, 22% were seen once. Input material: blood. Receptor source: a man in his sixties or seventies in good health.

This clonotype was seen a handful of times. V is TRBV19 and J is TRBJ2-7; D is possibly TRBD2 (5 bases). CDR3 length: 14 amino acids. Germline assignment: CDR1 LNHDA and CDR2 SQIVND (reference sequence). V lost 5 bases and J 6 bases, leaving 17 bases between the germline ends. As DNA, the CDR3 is TGTGCCAGTAGTGTGCGGCGTGAGAGGGTCGAGCAGTACGTC. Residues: CASSVRRERVEQYV.

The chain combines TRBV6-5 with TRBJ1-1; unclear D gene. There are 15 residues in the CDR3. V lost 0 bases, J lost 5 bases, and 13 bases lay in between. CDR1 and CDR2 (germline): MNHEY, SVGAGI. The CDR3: CASSYSIGIGTEAFF. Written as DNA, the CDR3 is TGTGCCAGCAGTTACTCGATAGGGATTGGGACTGAAGCTTTCTTT.

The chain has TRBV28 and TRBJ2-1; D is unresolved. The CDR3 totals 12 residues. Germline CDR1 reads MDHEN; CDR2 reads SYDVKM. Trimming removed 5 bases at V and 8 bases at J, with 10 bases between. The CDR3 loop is CASSRLRDEQFF. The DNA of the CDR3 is TGTGCCAGCAGTCGCTTGAGAGATGAGCAGTTCTTC.

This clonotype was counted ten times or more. The CDR3 bases are TGTGCCAGCAGCTCCACTAGCGGGGGGACTAAAGAGACCCAGTACTTC. Translating it yields CASSSTSGGTKETQYF. The genes are TRBV7-9 and TRBJ2-5; 12 nucleotides align to TRBD2. Germline CDR1 and CDR2: SEHNR and FQNEAQ (reference sequence). CDR3 length: 16 residues. V trimming: 4 bases; J trimming: 3 bases; junction bases outside the gene matches: 6.

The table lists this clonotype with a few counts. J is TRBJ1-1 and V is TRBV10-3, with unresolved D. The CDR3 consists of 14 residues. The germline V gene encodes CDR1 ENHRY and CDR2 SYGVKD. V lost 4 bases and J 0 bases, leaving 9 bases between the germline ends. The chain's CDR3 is CAISGGDMNTEAFF. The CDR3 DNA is TGTGCCATCAGTGGCGGAGACATGAACACTGAAGCTTTCTTT.

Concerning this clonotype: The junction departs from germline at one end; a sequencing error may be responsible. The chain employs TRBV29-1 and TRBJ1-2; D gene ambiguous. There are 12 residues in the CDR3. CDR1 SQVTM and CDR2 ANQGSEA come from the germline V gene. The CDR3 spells CSVESRVYGHTF. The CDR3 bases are TGCAGCGTTGAATCGCGGGTCTATGGCCACACCTTC.

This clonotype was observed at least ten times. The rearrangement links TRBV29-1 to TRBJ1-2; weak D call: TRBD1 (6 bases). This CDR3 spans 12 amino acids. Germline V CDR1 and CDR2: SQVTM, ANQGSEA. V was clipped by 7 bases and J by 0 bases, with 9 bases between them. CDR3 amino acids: CSAWTANYGYTF. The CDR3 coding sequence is TGCAGCGCCTGGACAGCTAACTATGGCTACACCTTC.

DNA for the CDR3: TGTGCCAGCAGCCACGGGCCCCCAGATACGCAGTATTTT. Protein: CASSHGPPDTQYF. This sequence joins TRBV7-2 and TRBJ2-3; no definite D call. Trimming left V 5 bases short and J 4 bases short, with 10 bases between. CDR3 length: 13 residues. Germline assignment: CDR1 SGHTA and CDR2 FQGNSA.

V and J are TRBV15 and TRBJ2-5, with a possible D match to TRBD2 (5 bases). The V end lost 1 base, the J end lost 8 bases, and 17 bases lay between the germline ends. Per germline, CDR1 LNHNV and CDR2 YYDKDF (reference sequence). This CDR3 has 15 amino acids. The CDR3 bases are TGTGCCACCAGCAGAGTCCGGGATCCCCCCATCACCCAGTACTTC. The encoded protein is CATSRVRDPPITQYF.

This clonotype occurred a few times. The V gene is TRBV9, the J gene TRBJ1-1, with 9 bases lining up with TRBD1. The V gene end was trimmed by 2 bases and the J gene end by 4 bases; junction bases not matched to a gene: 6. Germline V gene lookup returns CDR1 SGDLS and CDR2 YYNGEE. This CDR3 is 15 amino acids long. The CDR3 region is CASSVRQGVSTEAFF. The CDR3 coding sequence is TGTGCCAGCAGCGTCAGACAGGGGGTAAGCACTGAAGCTTTCTTT.

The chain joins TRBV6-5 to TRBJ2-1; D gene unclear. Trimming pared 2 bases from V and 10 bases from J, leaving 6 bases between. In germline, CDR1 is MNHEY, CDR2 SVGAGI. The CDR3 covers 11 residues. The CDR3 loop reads CASSYLAEQFF. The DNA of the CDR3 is TGTGCCAGCAGTTACCTCGCGGAGCAGTTCTTC.

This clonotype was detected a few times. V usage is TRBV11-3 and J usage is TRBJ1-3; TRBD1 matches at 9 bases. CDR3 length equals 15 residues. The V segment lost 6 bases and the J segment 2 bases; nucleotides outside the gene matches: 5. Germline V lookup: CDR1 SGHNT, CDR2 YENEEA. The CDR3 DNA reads TGTGCCAGCAGTACGGGACAGGGAACTGGAAACACCATATATTTT. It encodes CASSTGQGTGNTIYF.

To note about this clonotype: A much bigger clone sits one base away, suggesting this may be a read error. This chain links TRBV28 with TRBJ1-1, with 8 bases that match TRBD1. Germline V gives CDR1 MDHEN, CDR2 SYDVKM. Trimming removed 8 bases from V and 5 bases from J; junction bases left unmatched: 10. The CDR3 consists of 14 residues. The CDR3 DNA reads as TGTGCCAGCTACTCCAGGGGGCAAGGGACTGAAGCTTTCTTT. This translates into CASYSRGQGTEAFF.

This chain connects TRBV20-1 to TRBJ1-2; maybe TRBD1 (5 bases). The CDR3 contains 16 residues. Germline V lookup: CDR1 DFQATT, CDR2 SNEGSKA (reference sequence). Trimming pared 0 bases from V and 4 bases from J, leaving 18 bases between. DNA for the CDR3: TGCAGTGCTAGAGATTCTGTCGACGGGGGAACCTATGGCTACACCTTC. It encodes CSARDSVDGGTYGYTF.

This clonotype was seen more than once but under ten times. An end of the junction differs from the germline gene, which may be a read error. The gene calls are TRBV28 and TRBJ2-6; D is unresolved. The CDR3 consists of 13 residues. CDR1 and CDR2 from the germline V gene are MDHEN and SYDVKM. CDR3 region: CASGLRGANVLTF. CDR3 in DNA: TGTGCCAGCGGTTTGAGGGGGGCCAACGTCCTGACTTTC.

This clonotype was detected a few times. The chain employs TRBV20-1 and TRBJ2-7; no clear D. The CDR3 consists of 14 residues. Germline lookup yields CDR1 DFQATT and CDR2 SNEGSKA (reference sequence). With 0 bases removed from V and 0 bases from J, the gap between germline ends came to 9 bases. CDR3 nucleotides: TGCAGTGCTAGAGAACCCGGGTTCTCCTACGAGCAGTACTTC. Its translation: CSAREPGFSYEQYF.

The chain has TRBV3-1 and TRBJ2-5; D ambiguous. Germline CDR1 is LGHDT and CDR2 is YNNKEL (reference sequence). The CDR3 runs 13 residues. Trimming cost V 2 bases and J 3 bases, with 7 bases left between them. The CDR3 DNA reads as TGTGCCAGCAGCCAAAGGTTGGAAGAGACCCAGTACTTC. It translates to CASSQRLEETQYF.

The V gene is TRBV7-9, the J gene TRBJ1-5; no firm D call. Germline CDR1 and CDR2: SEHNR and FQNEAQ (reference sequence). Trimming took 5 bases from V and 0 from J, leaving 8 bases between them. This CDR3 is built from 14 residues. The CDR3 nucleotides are TGTGCCAGCAGCGCGGACGGTAGCAATCAGCCCCAGCATTTT. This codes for CASSADGSNQPQHF.

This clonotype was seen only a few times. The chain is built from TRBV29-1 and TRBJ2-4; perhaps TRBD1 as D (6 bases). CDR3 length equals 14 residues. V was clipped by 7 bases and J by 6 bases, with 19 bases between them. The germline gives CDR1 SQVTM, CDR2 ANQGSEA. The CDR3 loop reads CSASNSQGSNIQYF. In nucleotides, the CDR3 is TGCAGCGCCAGTAACAGCCAGGGGTCAAACATTCAGTACTTC.

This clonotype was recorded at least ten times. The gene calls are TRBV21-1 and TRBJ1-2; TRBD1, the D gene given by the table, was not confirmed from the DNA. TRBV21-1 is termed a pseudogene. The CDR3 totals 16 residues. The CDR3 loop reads CASSPSGGPMNYGYTF. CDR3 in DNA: TGTGCCAGCAGTCCCAGTGGGGGACCGATGAACTATGGCTACACCTTC.

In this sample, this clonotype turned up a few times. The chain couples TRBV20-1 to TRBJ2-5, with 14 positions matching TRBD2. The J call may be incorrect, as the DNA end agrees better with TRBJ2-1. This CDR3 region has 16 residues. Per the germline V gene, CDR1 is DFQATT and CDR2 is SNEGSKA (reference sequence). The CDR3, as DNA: TGCAGTGCCAGGAATCCGGGACTAGCGGGAGTCAATGAGCAGTTCTTC. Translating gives CSARNPGLAGVNEQFF.

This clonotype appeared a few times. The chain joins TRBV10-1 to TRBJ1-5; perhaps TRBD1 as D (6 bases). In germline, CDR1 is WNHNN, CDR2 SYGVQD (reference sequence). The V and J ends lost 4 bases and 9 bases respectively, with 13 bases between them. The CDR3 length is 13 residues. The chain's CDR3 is CASSAGTNRPQHF. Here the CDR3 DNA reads TGCGCCAGCAGTGCCGGGACAAACAGGCCCCAGCATTTT.

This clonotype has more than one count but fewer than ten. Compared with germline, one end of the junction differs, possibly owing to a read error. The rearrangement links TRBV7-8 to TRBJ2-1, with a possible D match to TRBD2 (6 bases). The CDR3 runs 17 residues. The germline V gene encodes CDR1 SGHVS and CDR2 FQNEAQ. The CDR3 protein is CASSPHRAGSRYNEQFF. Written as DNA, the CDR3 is TGTGCCAGCAGCCCGCACAGAGCGGGTTCCCGCTACAACGAGCAGTTCTTC.